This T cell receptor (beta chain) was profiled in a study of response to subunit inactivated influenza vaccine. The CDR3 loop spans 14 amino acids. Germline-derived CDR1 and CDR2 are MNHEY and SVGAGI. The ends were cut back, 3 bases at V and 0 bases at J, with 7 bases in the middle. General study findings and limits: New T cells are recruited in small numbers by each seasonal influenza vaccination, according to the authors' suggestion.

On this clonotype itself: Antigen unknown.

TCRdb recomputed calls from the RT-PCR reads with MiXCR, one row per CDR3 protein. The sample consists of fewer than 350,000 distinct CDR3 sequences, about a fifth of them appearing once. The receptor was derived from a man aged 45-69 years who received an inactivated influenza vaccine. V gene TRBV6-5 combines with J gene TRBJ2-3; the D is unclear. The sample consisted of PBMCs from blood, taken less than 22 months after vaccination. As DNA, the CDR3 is TGTGCCAGCAGTTATCGCCGCAGCACAGATACGCAGTATTTT. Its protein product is CASSYRRSTDTQYF.